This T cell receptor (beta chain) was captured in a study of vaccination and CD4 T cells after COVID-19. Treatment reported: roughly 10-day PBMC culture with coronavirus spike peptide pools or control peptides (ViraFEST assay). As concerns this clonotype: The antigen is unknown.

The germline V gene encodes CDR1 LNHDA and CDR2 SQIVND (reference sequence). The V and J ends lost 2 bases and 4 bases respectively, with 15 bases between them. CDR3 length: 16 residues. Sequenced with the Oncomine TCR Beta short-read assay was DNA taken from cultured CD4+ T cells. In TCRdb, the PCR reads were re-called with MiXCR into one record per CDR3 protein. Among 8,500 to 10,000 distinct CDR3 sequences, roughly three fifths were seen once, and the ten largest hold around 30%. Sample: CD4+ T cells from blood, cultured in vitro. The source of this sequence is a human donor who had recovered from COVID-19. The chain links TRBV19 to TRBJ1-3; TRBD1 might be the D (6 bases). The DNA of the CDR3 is TGTGCCAGTAGTATACGACAGGCCACAGGAGGAAACACCATATATTTT. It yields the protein CASSIRQATGGNTIYF.